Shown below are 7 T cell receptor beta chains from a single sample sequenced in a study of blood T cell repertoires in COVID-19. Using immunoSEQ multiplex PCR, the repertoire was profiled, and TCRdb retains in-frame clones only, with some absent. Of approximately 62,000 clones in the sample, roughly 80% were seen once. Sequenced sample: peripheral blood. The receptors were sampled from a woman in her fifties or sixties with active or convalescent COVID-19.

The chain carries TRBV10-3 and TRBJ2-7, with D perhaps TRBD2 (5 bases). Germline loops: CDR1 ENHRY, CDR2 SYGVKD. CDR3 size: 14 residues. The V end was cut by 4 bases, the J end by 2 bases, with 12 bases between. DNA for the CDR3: TGTGCCATCAGTGGCGGTAGCGTCACCTACGAGCAGTACTTC. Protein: CAISGGSVTYEQYF.

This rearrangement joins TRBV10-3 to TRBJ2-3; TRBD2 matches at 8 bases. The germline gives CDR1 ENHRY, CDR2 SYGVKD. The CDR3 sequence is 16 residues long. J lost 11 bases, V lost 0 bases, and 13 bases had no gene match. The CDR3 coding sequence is TGTGCCATCAGTGAGTCTACTAGCGGACCTCATGGAAGGCAGTATTTT. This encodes CAISESTSGPHGRQYF.

The CDR3 DNA reads as TGTGCCAGCAGCGGGACAGGGGGCTACAATTCACCCCTCCACTTT. The encoded protein is CASSGTGGYNSPLHF. This rearrangement joins TRBV5-6 to TRBJ1-6; TRBD1 agrees at 12 bases. There are 15 residues in the CDR3. Unmatched junction bases numbered 3, after V lost 4 bases and J lost 7 bases. Germline V CDR1 and CDR2: SGHDT, YYEEEE.

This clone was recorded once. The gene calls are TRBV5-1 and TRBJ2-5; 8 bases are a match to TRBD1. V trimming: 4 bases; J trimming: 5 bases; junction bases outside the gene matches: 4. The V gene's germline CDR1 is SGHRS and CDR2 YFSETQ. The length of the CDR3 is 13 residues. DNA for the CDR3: TGCGCCAGCAGCCGGACAGGGAGCGAGACCCAGTACTTC. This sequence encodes CASSRTGSETQYF.

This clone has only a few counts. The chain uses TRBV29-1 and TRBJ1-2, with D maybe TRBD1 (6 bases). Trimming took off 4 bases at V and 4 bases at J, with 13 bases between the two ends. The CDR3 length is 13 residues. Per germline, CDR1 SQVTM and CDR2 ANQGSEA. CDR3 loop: CSVAHREIYGYTF. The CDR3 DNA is TGCAGCGTTGCCCACAGGGAAATCTATGGCTACACCTTC. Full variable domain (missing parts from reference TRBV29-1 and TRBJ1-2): SAVISQKPSRDICQRGTSLTIQCQVDSQVTMMFWYRQQPGQSLTLIATANQGSEATYESGFVIDKFPISRPNLTFSTLTVSNMSPEDSSIYLCSVAHREIYGYTFGSGTRLTVV.

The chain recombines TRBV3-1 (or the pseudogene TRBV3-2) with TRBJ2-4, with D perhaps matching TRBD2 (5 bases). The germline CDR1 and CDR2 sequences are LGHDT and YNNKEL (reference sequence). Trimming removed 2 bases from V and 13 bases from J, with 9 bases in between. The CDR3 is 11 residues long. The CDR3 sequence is CASSQTGTQYF. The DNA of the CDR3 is TGTGCCAGCAGCCAAACGGGAACCCAGTACTTC.

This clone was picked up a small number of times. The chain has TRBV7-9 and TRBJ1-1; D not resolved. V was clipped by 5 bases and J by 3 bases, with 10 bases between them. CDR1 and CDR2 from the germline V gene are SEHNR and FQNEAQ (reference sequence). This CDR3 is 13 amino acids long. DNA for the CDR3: TGTGCCAGCAGCCCACAGAGGGACACTGAAGCTTTCTTT. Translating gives CASSPQRDTEAFF.